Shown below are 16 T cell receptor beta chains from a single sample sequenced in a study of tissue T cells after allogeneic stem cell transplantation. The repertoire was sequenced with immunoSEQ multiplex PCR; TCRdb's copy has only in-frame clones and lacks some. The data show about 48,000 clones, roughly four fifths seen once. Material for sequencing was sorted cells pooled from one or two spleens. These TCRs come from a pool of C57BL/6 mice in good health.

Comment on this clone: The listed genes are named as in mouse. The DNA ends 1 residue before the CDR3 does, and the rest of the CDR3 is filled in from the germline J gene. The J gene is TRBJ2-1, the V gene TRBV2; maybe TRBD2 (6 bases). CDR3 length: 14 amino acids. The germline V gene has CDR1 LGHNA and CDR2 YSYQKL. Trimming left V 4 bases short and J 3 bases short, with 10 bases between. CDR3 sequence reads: CASSRPGLYAEQFF. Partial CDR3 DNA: TGTGCCAGCAGCCGGCCGGGACTCTATGCTGAGCAGTTC.

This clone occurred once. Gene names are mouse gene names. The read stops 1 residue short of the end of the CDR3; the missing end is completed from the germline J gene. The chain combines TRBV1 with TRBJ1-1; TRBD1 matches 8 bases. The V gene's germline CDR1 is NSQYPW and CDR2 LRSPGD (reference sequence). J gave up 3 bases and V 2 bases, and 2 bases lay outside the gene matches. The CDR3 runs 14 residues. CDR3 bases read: TGCACCTGCAGTGCATCAGGGGGCCACACAGAAGTCTTC. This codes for CTCSASGGHTEVF. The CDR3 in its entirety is CTCSASGGHTEVFF.

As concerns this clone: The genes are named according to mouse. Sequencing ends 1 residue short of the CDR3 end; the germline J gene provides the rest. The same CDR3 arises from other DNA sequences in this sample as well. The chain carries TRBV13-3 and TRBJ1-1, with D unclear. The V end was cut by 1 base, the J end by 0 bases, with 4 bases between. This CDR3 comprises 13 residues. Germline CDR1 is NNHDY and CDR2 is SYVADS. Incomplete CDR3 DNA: TGTGCCAGCAGTGATACAGCAAACACAGAAGTCTTC. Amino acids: CASSDTANTEVF. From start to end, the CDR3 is CASSDTANTEVFF.

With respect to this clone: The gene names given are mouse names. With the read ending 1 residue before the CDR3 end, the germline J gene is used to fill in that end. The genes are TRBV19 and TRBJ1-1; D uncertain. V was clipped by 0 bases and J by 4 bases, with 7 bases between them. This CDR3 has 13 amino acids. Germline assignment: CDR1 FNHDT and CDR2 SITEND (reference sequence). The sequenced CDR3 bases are TGTGCCAGCAGTATAGGGGAGAGCACAGAAGTCTTC. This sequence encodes CASSIGESTEVF. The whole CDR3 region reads CASSIGESTEVFF.

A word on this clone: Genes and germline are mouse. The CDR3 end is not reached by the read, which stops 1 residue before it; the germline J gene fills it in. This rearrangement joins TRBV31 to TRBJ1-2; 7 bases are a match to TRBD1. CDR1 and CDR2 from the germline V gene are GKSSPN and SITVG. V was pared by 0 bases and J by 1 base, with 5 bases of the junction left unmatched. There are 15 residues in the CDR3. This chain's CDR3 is CAWSLEGARNSDYTF. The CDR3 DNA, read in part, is TGTGCCTGGAGTCTAGAGGGGGCGCGAAACTCCGACTACACC.

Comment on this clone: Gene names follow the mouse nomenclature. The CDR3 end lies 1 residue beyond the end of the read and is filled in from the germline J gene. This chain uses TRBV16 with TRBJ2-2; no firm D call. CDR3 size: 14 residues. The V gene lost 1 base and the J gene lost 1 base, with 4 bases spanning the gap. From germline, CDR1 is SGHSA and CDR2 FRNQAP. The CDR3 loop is CASSLAKNTGQLYF. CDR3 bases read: TGTGCAAGCAGCTTAGCCAAAAACACCGGGCAGCTCTAC.

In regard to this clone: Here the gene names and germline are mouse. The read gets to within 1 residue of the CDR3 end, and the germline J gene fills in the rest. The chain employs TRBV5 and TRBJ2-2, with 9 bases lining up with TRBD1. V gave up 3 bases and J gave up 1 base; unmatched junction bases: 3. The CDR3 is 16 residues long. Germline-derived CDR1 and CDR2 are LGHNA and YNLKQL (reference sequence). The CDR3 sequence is CASSQRQGGNTGQLYF. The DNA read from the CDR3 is TGTGCCAGCAGCCAGCGACAGGGGGGAAACACCGGGCAGCTCTAC.

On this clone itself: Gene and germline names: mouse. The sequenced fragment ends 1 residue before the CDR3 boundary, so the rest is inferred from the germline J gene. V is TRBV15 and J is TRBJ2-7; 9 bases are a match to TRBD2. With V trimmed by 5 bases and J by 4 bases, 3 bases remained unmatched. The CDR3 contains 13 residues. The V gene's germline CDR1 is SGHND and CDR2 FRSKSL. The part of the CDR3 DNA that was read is TGTGCCAGCAGTCACTGGGGGGAATATGAACAGTAC. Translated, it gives CASSHWGEYEQY. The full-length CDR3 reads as CASSHWGEYEQYF.

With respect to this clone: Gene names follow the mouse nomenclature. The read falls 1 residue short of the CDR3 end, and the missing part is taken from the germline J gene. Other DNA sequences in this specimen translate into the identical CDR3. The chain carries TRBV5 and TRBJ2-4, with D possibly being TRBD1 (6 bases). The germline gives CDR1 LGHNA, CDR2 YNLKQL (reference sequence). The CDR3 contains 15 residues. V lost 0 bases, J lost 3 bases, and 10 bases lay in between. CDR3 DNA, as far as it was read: TGTGCCAGCAGCCAAGATAGGGGGAGACAAAACACCTTGTAC. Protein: CASSQDRGRQNTLY. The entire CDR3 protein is CASSQDRGRQNTLYF.

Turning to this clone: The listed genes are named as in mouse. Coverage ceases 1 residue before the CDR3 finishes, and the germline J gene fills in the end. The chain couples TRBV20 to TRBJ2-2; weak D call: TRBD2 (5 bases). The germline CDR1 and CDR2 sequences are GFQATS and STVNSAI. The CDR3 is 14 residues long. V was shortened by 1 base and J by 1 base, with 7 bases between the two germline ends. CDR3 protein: CGARVGLNTGQLYF. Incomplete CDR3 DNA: TGTGGTGCTAGGGTGGGGTTAAACACCGGGCAGCTCTAC. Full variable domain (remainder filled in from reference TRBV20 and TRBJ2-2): GALVYQYPRRTICKSGTSMRMECQAVGFQATSVAWYRQSPQKTFELIALSTVNSAIKYEQNFTQEKFPISHPNLSFSSMTVLNAYLEDRGLYLCGARVGLNTGQLYFGEGSKLTVL.

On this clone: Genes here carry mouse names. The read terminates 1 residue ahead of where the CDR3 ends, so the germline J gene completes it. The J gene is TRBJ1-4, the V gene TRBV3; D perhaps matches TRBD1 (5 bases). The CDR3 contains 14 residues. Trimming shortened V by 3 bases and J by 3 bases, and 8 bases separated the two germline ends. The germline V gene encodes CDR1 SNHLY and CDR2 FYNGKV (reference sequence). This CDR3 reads CASSFRETNERLFF. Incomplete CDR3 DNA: TGTGCCAGCAGCTTCAGGGAGACCAACGAAAGATTATTT. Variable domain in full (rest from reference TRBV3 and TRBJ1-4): GPKVLQIPSHQIIDMGQMVTLNCDPVSNHLYFYWYKQILGQQMEFLVNFYNGKVMEKSKLFKDQFSVERPDGSYFTLKIQPTALEDSAVYFCASSFRETNERLFFGHGTKLSVL.

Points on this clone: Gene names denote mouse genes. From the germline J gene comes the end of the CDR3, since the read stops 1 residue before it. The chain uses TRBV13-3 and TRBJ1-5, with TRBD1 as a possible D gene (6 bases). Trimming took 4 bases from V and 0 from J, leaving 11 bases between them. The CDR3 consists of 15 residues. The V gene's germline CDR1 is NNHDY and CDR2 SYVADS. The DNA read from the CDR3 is TGTGCCAGCAGTCCCCGGGACAATAACAACCAGGCTCCGCTT. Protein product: CASSPRDNNNQAPL. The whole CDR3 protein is CASSPRDNNNQAPLF.

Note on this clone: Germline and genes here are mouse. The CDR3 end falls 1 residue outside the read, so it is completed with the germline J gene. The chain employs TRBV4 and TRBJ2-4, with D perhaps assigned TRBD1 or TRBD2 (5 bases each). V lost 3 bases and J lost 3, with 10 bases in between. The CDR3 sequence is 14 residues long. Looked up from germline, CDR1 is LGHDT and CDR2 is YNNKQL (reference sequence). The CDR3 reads CASSYRVGQNTLYF. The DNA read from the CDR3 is TGTGCCAGCAGCTACAGGGTGGGGCAAAACACCTTGTAC.

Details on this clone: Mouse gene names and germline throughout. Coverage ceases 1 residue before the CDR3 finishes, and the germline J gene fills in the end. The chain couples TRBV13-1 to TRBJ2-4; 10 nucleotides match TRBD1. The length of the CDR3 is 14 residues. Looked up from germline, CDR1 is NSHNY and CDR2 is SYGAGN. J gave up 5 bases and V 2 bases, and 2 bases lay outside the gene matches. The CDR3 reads CASSERTGGNTLYF. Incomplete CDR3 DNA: TGTGCCAGCAGTGAACGGACAGGGGGAAACACCTTGTAC.

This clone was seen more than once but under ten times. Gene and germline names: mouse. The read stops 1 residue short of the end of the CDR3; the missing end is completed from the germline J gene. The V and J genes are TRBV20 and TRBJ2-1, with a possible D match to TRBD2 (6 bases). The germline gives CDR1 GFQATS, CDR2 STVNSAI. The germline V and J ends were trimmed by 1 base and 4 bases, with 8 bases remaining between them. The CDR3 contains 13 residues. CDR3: CGARGDLYAEQFF. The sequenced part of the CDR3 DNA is TGTGGTGCTAGGGGGGACTTATATGCTGAGCAGTTC. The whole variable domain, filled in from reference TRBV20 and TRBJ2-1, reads GALVYQYPRRTICKSGTSMRMECQAVGFQATSVAWYRQSPQKTFELIALSTVNSAIKYEQNFTQEKFPISHPNLSFSSMTVLNAYLEDRGLYLCGARGDLYAEQFFGPGTRLTVL.

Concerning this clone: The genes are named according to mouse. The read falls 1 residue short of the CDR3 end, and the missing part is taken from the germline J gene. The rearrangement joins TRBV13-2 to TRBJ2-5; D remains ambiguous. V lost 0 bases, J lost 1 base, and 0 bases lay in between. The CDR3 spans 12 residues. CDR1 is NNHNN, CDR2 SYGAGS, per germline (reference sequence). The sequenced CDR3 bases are TGTGCCAGCGGTGATGACCAAGACACCCAGTAC. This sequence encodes CASGDDQDTQY. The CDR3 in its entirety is CASGDDQDTQYF.